Below are 3 T cell receptor beta chains sequenced from a single sample in a study of blood T cell repertoires in COVID-19. TCRdb's table, derived via immunoSEQ multiplex PCR, lists solely in-frame clones and lacks some. The sample contains about 51,000 clones, around 88% of which appear only once. Sequencing input: peripheral blood. These receptors were obtained from a man aged 55 to 70 with acute or convalescent COVID-19.

The chain links TRBV6-2 or TRBV6-3 to TRBJ2-7; 8 bases fit TRBD2. The germline CDR1 and CDR2 sequences are MNHEY and SVGEGT. The J segment lost 8 bases and the V segment lost 5 bases, leaving 8 bases of the junction unmatched. This CDR3 spans 13 amino acids. CDR3 bases: TGTGCCAGCAGTAACCTAGCGGGCATGAAGCAGTACTTC. Protein sequence: CASSNLAGMKQYF.

The V and J genes are TRBV5-4 and TRBJ1-4; no definite D call. The CDR3 spans 15 residues. The V end was cut by 4 bases, the J end by 0 bases, with 10 bases between. Germline assignment: CDR1 SGHNT and CDR2 YYREEE (reference sequence). CDR3 amino acids: CASSVTPATNEKLFF. DNA for the CDR3: TGTGCCAGCAGCGTAACACCTGCAACTAATGAAAAACTGTTTTTT.

The chain employs TRBV5-1 and TRBJ2-2, with D possibly being TRBD2 (5 bases). V was trimmed by 2 bases and J by 0 bases, leaving 8 bases between them. The CDR3 length is 15 residues. CDR1 and CDR2 (germline): SGHRS, YFSETQ. CDR3 region: CASSFQRSNTGELFF. Written as DNA, the CDR3 is TGCGCCAGCAGCTTCCAGCGGTCGAACACCGGGGAGCTGTTTTTT.